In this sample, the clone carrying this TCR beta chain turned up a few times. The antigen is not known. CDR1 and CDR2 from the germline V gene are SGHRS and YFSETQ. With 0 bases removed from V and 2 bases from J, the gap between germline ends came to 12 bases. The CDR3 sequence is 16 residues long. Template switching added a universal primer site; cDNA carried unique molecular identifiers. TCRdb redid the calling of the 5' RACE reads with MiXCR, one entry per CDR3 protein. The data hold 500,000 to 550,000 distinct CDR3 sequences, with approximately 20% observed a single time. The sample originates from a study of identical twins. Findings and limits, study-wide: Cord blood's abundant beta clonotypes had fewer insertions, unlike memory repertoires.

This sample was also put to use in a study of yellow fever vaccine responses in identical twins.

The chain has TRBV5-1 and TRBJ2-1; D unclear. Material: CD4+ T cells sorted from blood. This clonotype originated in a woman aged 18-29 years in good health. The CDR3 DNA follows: TGCGCCAGCAGCTTGGGGGCCACCGAGGCCTACAATGAGCAGTTCTTC. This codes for CASSLGATEAYNEQFF.